The entry below describes one T cell receptor beta chain. Its cognate antigen is unknown. This CDR3 spans 12 amino acids. V was pared by 7 bases and J by 9 bases, with 7 bases of the junction left unmatched. Per germline, CDR1 DFQATT and CDR2 SNEGSKA (reference sequence). Included in the TCR beta cDNA libraries were unique molecular identifiers. MiXCR, run by TCRdb on the PCR reads, gives a single entry per CDR3 protein. This sample carries some 690,000 distinct CDR3 sequences, 59% of them seen once, and the ten largest clones take roughly 12%. This record comes from a study of post-analysis software for immune sequencing data. Study observations and caveats: Among five TRBV segments more frequent in patients than controls were TRBV5-6, TRBV5-1 and TRBV20-1.

The clonotype comes from a girl aged 2 to 10 with multiple sclerosis. The sequencing sample was made of blood. The V and J genes are TRBV20-1 and TRBJ2-1; TRBD2 agrees at 9 bases. CDR3 residues: CSVIAGVGEQFF. The DNA for the CDR3 is TGCAGTGTTATAGCGGGAGTAGGTGAGCAGTTCTTC.